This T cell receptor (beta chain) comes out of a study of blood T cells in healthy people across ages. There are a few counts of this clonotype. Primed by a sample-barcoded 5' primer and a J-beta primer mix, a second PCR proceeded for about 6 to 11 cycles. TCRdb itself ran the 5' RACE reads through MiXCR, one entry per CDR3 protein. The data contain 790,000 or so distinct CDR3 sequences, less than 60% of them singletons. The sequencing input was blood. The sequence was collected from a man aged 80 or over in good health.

The CDR3 DNA follows: TGTGCCAGCAGCTTAGTGGAGCTACAGGGCACAGATACGCAGTATTTT. Residues: CASSLVELQGTDTQYF. This chain connects TRBV7-8 to TRBJ2-3, with D possibly TRBD1 on 5 matching bases. Trimming took 1 base from V and 1 from J, leaving 12 bases between them. The CDR3 is made up of 16 amino acids. Germline CDR1 and CDR2: SGHVS and FQNEAQ.